This T cell receptor (beta chain) is drawn from a study of T cells in Graves' hyperthyroidism and ophthalmopathy (dated 2019 in TCRdb). In the study overall: Peripheral blood samples were taken at the time of initial diagnosis, prior to any treatment. To identify distinguishing TCR V-J signatures, a discovery cohort of 100 or so patients was used, comprising 43 with Graves' ophthalmopathy and around 60 with stable Graves' hyperthyroidism. Prospective prediction of ophthalmopathy was tested in an independent validation cohort consisting of 18 to 20 hyperthyroidism patients and more than 15 patients who later progressed to ophthalmopathy. For training and testing, the approximately 97 patients in the discovery cohort were randomly divided in a 7:3 ratio. In several Graves' hyperthyroidism patients, the study also compared T-cell repertoires from thyroid tissue with T-cell repertoires from blood. Following sampling, methimazole starting at 30 mg daily was given to hyperthyroidism patients, and high-dose intravenous methylprednisolone was given to ophthalmopathy patients. The paper reports TCR Vbeta CDR3 sequencing of 135 peripheral blood samples: over 40 ophthalmopathy, over 70 hyperthyroidism and approximately 17 progressor patients. Overall study results and their limits: During validation, the model predicted progression to ophthalmopathy a median of around six months ahead of onset, with almost 71% sensitivity and more than 72% specificity. No statistical method was used to set the sample size in advance, and investigators knew the group allocation. Most expanded thyroid clonotypes (frequency above 0.001) were also detected in blood, suggesting blood repertoires may reflect thyroid immune responses. A 13 V-J signature model separated ophthalmopathy from stable hyperthyroidism, with just over 85% sensitivity and roughly 81% specificity in cross-validation and 80%/75% in testing.

A note on this clonotype: The target of this receptor is not known. No much larger clone is present one base from it, and per-base qualities are unavailable.

In the ophthalmopathy patients, disease was moderately to severely active, with a Clinical Activity Score of 3 or more, a NOSPECS grade of 4 or more, and a duration of less than 3 months. Exclusion was applied to patients with uncontrolled infections, other autoimmune diseases, pregnancy or lactation. Clinical symptoms, serum thyroxine and TRAb, thyroid ultrasound, and orbital computed tomography formed the basis for the diagnoses. PBMCs were separated from approximately 10 ml of fresh peripheral blood using Ficoll-Paque density gradient centrifugation. Total RNA was extracted with Trizol reagent, and quality was checked on an Agilent 2100 Bioanalyzer. V and J lose 7 bases and 5 bases, and a span of 30 bases separates them. The germline V gene supplies CDR1 SGHAT and CDR2 FQNNGV. The CDR3, cysteine through phenylalanine, is 18 amino acids long. The kept DNA is CDR3 alone, 54 bases in frame from the first base.

TCR beta CDR3 regions were amplified from RNA transcripts. The first round of RT-PCR for the TCR CDR3 was performed with the HTBI primer set and the Qiagen OneStep RT-PCR kit. Libraries were constructed in a second round of multiplex PCR, after which size selection and purification were carried out. The libraries were sequenced on an Illumina HiSeq2000 using paired-end 100 bp reads. The source study handled its data this way. SOAPnuke was used to process the raw data, throwing out any read that contained adapters or uncalled bases, had a mean Phred below 15, or lacked an exact constant-primer or identifier match. High-quality paired reads were merged with COPE v1.2.5, and unique nucleotide sequences were defined as clonotypes. MiTCR v1.1 was used to align the clonotypes against IMGT TRBV, TRBD and TRBJ reference segments. Only V-J combinations with frequency above 0.0001, covering about 99% of repertoires, were analysed. A TCS score was defined as the ratio of F50 (clonal expansion) to E x V (chaos), with BLOSUM62-based TCRdist applied between CDR3 peptides within each V-J. Welch's t-statistics and random forest reduced fewer than 600 V-J features to roughly 13, which were used in a naive Bayes classifier (R e1071). The public reads were run again by TCRdb, first through fastp at Q25 and then through MiXCR, and only productive beta chains were kept. Rows are unified per CDR3 protein, each entry keeping the most common DNA and genes. Here the V and J calls rest on TCRdb's processing, not on the authors' analysis. For this sample there are roughly 380,000 distinct CDR3 sequences; around 18% appear just once. The top ten constitute about 14% of the sample.

The sequence was collected from a woman aged 40-49 years with Graves' ophthalmopathy. Sequencing used blood. This chain joins TRBV11-2 to TRBJ2-7, with the D call perhaps TRBD1 or TRBD2, each one matching 5 bases. CDR3 sequence: CASTPRAPDSLTRDEQYF. The nucleotide sequence is TGTGCCAGCACCCCCCGGGCCCCAGACAGTTTAACGAGGGACGAGCAGTACTTC.